The clone carrying this T cell receptor (beta chain) was seen a handful of times. cDNA prepared by RNA extraction and subsequent reverse transcription served as the template for sequencing. TCRdb's table, derived via immunoSEQ multiplex PCR, lists solely in-frame clones and lacks some. The table has about 140,000 clones, 40% to 65% seen once. The data belong to a study of CD8+ T cells in alopecia areata. Background on the study: Patients in the treated group were given tofacitinib by mouth, 5 to 10 mg twice a day.

Germline V gene lookup returns CDR1 MNHNY and CDR2 SVGAGI (reference sequence). The CDR3 spans 16 residues. The ends lost 4 bases at V and 7 bases at J; junction bases unmatched: 10. Sorting of CD4+ and CD8+ T cells was performed on PBMCs. The TCR originated in a human donor with alopecia areata. The chain has TRBV6-6 and TRBJ2-5; 12 bases match TRBD1. Sequences were derived from CD4+ T cells sorted from blood, sampled at week 0. The CDR3: CASSLGTGGIVGTQYF. CDR3 in DNA: TGTGCCAGCAGTTTAGGGACAGGGGGCATCGTGGGGACCCAGTACTTC.